This paragraph covers one TCR beta chain sequence. This entry comes from a study of cytomegalovirus exposure and HLA in healthy donors. Primers included in the PCR were 60 Vbeta and 13 Jbeta primers. TCRdb's table, derived via immunoSEQ multiplex PCR, lists solely in-frame clones and lacks some. The sample has approximately 170,000 clones; 70% are singletons. This clonotype was obtained from a man aged 18-30 years in good health and CMV-seropositive. Sequencing input: PBMCs.

The CDR3 spells CASSKYGTSEEAQYF. CDR3 DNA sequence: TGTGCCAGCAGCAAATATGGGACTAGTGAAGAGGCCCAGTACTTC. The chain joins TRBV21-1 to TRBJ2-5; the listed D gene, TRBD2, was not tested against the DNA. TRBV21-1 is a pseudogene segment. The CDR3 sequence is 15 residues long.